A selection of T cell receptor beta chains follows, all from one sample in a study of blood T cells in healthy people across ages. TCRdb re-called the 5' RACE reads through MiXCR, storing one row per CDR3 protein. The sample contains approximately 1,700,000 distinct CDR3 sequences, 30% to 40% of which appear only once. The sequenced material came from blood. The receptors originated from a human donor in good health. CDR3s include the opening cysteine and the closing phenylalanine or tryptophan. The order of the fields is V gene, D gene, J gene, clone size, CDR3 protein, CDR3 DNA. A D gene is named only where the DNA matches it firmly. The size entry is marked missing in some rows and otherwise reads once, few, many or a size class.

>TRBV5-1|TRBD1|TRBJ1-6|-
CASSFGQEGSLHF
TGCGCCAGCAGCTTTGGACAGGAAGGTAGCCTCCACTTT
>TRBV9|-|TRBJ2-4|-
CASSVGGSAKNIQYF
TGTGCCAGCAGCGTAGGTGGGTCAGCCAAAAACATTCAGTACTTC
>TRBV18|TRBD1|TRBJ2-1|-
CASSPRARGQNEQFF
TGTGCCAGCTCACCACGCGCCAGGGGGCAGAATGAGCAGTTCTTC
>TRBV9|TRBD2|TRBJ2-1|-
CASSGQASGFNEQFF
TGTGCCAGCAGCGGACAAGCTAGCGGCTTCAATGAGCAGTTCTTC
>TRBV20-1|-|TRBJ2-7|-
CSASGRKGSGRKQYF
TGCAGTGCTAGTGGGAGGAAGGGCAGTGGGAGGAAGCAGTACTTC
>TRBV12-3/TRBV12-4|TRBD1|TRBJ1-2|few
CASSPADRGGGGYTF
TGTGCCAGCAGCCCAGCGGACAGGGGAGGTGGTGGCTACACCTTC
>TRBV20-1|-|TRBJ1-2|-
CSARGGGFYGYTF
TGCAGTGCTAGAGGGGGTGGCTTCTATGGCTACACCTTC
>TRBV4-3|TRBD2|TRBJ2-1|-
CASSQDRRTRSNKDEQFF
TGCGCCAGCAGCCAAGATAGGAGGACTAGGTCGAATAAGGATGAGCAGTTCTTC
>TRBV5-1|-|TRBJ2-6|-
CTSSWAGAGANVLTF
TGCACCAGCAGCTGGGCAGGGGCTGGGGCCAACGTCCTGACTTTC
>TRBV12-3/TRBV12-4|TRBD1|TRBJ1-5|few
CASTRGQGGQPQHF
TGTGCCAGCACCAGGGGACAGGGGGGCCAGCCCCAGCATTTT
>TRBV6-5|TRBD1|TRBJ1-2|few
CASSRDREGYTF
TGTGCCAGCAGTCGGGACAGGGAGGGCTACACCTTC
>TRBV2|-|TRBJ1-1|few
CASSVGPPPEAFF
TGTGCCAGCAGTGTGGGTCCCCCCCCTGAAGCTTTCTTT
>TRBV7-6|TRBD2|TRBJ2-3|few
CASSVTTSGGLISTDTQYF
TGTGCCAGCAGCGTTACGACTAGCGGGGGACTTATTAGCACAGATACGCAGTATTTT
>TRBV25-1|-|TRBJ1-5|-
CASSETGWNQPQHF
TGTGCCAGCAGTGAAACGGGATGGAATCAGCCCCAGCATTTT
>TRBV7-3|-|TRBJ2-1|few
CASSTRTDEQFF
TGTGCCAGCAGCACTAGGACGGATGAGCAGTTCTTC
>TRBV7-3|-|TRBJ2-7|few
CASSLFPGGYEQYF
TGTGCCAGCAGCTTATTCCCCGGGGGCTACGAGCAGTACTTC
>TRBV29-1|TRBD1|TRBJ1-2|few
CSVRLTGSNYGYTF
TGCAGCGTCAGACTGACAGGGTCTAACTATGGCTACACCTTC
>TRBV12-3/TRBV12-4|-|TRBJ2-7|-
CASSLSGDGHYEQYF
TGTGCCAGCAGTTTATCGGGCGATGGGCACTACGAGCAGTACTTC
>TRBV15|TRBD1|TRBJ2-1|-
CATSRMTGGGYEQFF
TGTGCCACCAGCAGAATGACAGGGGGTGGTTATGAGCAGTTCTTC
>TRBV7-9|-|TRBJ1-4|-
CASRPRGLNEKLFF
TGTGCCAGCAGGCCGAGGGGACTTAATGAAAAACTGTTTTTT
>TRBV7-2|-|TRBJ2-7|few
CASSLYRNYEQYF
TGTGCCAGCAGCTTATATAGAAACTACGAGCAGTACTTC
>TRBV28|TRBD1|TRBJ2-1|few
CASSTQGAESNEQFF
TGTGCCAGCAGTACACAGGGGGCTGAGTCGAATGAGCAGTTCTTC
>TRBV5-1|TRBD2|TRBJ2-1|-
CASRIGLAARGSYNEQFF
TGCGCCAGCAGAATTGGACTAGCTGCCAGGGGCTCCTACAATGAGCAGTTCTTC
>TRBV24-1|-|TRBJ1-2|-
CATSDGVYGYTF
TGTGCCACCAGTGATGGAGTCTATGGCTACACCTTC
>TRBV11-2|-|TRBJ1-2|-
CASSLDRGEIYGYTF
TGTGCCAGCAGCTTAGATCGCGGAGAAATCTATGGCTACACCTTC
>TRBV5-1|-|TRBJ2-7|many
CASSRDSNSYEQYF
TGCGCCAGCAGCCGGGACTCGAACTCCTACGAGCAGTACTTC
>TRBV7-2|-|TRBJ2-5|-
CASSLVPDGSKTQYF
TGTGCCAGCAGCTTAGTTCCTGACGGCAGTAAGACCCAGTACTTC
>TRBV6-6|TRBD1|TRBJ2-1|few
CASSHPWDREVNEQFF
TGTGCCAGCAGCCACCCGTGGGACAGGGAGGTCAATGAGCAGTTCTTC
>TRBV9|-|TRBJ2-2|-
CASSAQGGGELFF
TGTGCCAGCAGCGCCCAGGGGGGAGGGGAGCTGTTTTTT
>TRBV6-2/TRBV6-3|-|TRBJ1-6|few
CASSPAGESSPLHF
TGTGCCAGCAGTCCGGCAGGGGAGAGTTCACCCCTCCACTTT
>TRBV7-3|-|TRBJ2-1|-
CASSPHGGASSYNEQFF
TGTGCCAGCAGCCCTCATGGCGGGGCCAGCTCCTACAATGAGCAGTTCTTC
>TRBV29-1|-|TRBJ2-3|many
CSVTTYTDTQYF
TGCAGCGTTACCACCTATACAGATACGCAGTATTTT
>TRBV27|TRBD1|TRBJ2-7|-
CASSLSWDRVIYEQYF
TGTGCCAGCAGTTTATCGTGGGACAGGGTCATCTACGAGCAGTACTTC
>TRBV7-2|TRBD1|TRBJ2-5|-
CASSSPGTGFYGQYF
TGTGCCAGCAGCTCCCCCGGGACAGGGTTTTACGGGCAGTACTTC
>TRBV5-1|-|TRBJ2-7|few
CASSLTPTGSQIYEQYF
TGCGCCAGCAGCTTGACCCCTACAGGGAGCCAAATTTACGAGCAGTACTTC
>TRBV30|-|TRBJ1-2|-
CAWSLSTDSNGYTF
TGTGCCTGGAGTTTATCCACGGATTCCAATGGCTACACCTTC
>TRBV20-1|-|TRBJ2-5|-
CSARPLIDEQYF
TGCAGTGCTAGACCGCTTATCGATGAGCAGTACTTC